The T cell receptor beta chain described here comes from a study of blood T cell repertoires in COVID-19. Study details: Material from acute and convalescent COVID-19 was sourced from the United States, Italy and Spain. The cDNA or gDNA used as material had been derived from T cells, B-cell-depleted T cells, or PBMCs.

Authors' data handling: By means of reference gene primer amplification, nucleated cell counts were estimated. Some clones are missing from TCRdb's copy, which holds only in-frame ones; the method was immunoSEQ multiplex PCR. For V, J and clone size, that table is used; D and trimming come from the DNA. Of just under 350,000 clones in the sample, about four fifths were seen once. This CDR3 is built from 16 residues. V gave up 6 bases and J gave up 5 bases, with 22 bases separating them. Germline loops: CDR1 KGHDR, CDR2 SFDVKD. The genes are TRBV24-1 and TRBJ2-7; weak D call: TRBD1 (6 bases). The sequence derives from a young man with active or convalescent COVID-19. Sequences were obtained from peripheral blood. The CDR3 coding sequence is TGTGCCACCAGTCCTCCCGGACAGTCCTCACCCCACGAGCAGTACTTC. Translating gives CATSPPGQSSPHEQYF.